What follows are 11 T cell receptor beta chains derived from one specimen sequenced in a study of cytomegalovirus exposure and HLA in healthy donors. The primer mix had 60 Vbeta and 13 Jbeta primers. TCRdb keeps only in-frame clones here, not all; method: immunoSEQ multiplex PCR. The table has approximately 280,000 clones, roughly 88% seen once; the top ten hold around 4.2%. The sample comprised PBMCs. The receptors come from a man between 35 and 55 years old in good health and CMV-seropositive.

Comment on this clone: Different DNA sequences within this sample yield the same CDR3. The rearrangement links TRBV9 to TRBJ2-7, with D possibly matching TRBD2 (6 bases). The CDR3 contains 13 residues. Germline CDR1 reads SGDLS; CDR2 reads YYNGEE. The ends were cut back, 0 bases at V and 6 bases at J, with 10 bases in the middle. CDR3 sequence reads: CASSVATSSEQYF. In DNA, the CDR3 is TGTGCCAGCAGCGTAGCGACTAGTTCCGAGCAGTACTTC.

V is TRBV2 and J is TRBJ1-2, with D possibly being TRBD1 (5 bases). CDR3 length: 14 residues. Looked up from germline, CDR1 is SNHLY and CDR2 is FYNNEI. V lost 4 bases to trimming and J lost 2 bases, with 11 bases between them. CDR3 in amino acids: CASSVGAWNYGYTF. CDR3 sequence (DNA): TGTGCCAGCAGTGTTGGGGCGTGGAACTATGGCTACACCTTC.

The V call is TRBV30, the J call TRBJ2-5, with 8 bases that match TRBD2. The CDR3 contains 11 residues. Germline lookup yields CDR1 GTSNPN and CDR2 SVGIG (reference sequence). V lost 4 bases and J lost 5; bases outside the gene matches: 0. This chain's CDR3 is CAWKRGETQYF. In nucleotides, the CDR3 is TGTGCCTGGAAGCGGGGGGAGACCCAGTACTTC.

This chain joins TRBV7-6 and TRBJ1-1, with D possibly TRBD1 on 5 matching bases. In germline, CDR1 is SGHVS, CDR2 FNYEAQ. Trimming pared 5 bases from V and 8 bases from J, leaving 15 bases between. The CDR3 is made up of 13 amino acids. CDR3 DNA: TGTGCCAGCAGCACTCTGGAGTACAGGGAAGCTTTCTTT. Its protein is CASSTLEYREAFF.

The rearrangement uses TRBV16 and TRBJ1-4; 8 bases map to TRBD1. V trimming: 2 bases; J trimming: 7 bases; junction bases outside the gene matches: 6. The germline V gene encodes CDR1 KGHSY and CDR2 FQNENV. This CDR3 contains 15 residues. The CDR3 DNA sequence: TGTGCCAGCAGCCAAAACAGGGGGAGGACTGAAAAACTGTTTTTT. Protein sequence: CASSQNRGRTEKLFF.

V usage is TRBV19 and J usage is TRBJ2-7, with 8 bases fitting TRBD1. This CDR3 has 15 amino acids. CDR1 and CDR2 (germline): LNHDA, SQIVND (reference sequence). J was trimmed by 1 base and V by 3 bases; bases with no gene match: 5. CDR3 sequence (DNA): TGTGCCAGTAGTATGCCGAGACAGGGGTCCTACGAGCAGTACTTC. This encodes CASSMPRQGSYEQYF.

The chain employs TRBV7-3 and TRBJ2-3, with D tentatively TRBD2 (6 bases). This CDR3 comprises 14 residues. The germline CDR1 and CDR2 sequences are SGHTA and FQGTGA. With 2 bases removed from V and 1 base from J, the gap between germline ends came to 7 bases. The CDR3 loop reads CASSLQRGTDTQYF. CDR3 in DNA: TGTGCCAGCAGCTTACAGCGGGGCACAGATACGCAGTATTTT.

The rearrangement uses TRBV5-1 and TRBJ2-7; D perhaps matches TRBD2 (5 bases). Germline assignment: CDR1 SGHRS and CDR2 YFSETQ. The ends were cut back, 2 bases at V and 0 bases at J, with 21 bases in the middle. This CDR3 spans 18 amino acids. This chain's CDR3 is CASSFGRGGRLSSYEQYF. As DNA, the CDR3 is TGCGCCAGCAGCTTTGGACGTGGCGGGCGGTTAAGCTCCTACGAGCAGTACTTC.

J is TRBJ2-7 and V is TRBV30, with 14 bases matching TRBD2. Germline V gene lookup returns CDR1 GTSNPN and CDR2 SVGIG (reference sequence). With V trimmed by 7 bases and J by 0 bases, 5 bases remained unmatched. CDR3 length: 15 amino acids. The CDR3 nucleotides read TGTGCCTCCGAGGGACTAGCGGGAGACTCCTACGAGCAGTACTTC. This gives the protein CASEGLAGDSYEQYF.

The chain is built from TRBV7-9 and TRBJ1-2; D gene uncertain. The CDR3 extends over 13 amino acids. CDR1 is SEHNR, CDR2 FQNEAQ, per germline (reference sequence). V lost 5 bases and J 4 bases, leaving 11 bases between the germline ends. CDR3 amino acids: CASSAGPSYGYTF. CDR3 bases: TGTGCCAGCAGCGCTGGGCCCTCCTATGGCTACACCTTC. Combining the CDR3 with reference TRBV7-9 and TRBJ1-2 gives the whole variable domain DTGVSQNPRHKITKRGQNVTFRCDPISEHNRLYWYRQTLGQGPEFLTYFQNEAQLEKSRLLSDRFSAERPKGSFSTLEIQRTEQGDSAMYLCASSAGPSYGYTFGSGTRLTVV.

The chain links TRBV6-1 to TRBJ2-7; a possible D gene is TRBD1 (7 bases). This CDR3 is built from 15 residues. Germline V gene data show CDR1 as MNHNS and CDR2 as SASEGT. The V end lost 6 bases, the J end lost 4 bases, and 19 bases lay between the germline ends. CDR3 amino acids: CASRSLGGGEYEQYF. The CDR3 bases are TGTGCCAGCAGATCGCTAGGGGGCGGGGAGTACGAGCAGTACTTC.